This is a list of T cell receptor beta chains from one sample in a study of blood T cells in healthy people across ages. Using its own MiXCR run on the 5' RACE reads, TCRdb lists one record per CDR3 protein. The table shows roughly 860,000 distinct CDR3 sequences, with 60% to 80% occurring only once. Sequences were obtained from blood. These receptors all stem from a man younger than 45 in good health. Both conserved end residues are part of each CDR3. A D gene is named only where the DNA matches it firmly. Size tells how often a clone was seen (once, few, many) or the class of an expanded clone, and some rows leave it out.

CDR3 protein	CDR3 DNA	D gene	CDR3 length	clone size	V gene	J gene
CASSQDAGTGPKNIQYF	TGTGCCAGCAGCCAGGATGCGGGGACAGGCCCCAAAAACATTCAGTACTTC	TRBD1	17	few	TRBV4-2	TRBJ2-4
CSAARDSTTYEQYF	TGCAGTGCTGCCCGGGACAGTACCACCTACGAGCAGTACTTC	TRBD1	14	.	TRBV20-1	TRBJ2-7
CASTMGTIRYTF	TGTGCCAGCACCATGGGTACGATACGCTACACCTTC	.	12	.	TRBV6-2/TRBV6-3	TRBJ1-2
CASSHHSGEQFF	TGCGCCAGCAGCCATCATAGCGGAGAGCAGTTCTTC	.	12	few	TRBV4-3	TRBJ2-1
CASSPVEGQAEAFF	TGCGCCAGCAGCCCGGTGGAAGGACAAGCTGAAGCTTTCTTT	.	14	few	TRBV5-1	TRBJ1-1
CASHGTSGGRVYNEQFF	TGTGCCAGCCACGGGACTAGCGGGGGCCGAGTCTACAATGAGCAGTTCTTC	TRBD2	17	.	TRBV7-2	TRBJ2-1
CASSSGPGQGTYNEQFF	TGTGCCAGCAGCTCTGGGCCGGGACAGGGAACCTACAATGAGCAGTTCTTC	TRBD1	17	.	TRBV5-5	TRBJ2-1
CASSLTYSRGEQFF	TGTGCCAGCAGCTTAACATACAGCCGGGGTGAGCAGTTCTTC	.	14	few	TRBV7-2	TRBJ2-1
CASSLWGGSNTGELFF	TGTGCCAGCAGTTTATGGGGAGGGAGTAACACCGGGGAGCTGTTTTTT	TRBD2	16	.	TRBV28	TRBJ2-2
CSVPPPTGRGGDGYTF	TGCAGCGTCCCGCCGCCGACAGGGAGAGGGGGAGATGGCTACACCTTC	TRBD1	16	few	TRBV29-1	TRBJ1-2
CSSQGGLLAGGQETQYF	TGCAGCAGTCAGGGGGGTTTACTAGCGGGGGGACAAGAGACCCAGTACTTC	TRBD2	17	few	TRBV20-1	TRBJ2-5
CASSQERAVQYYEQYF	TGCGCCAGCAGCCAAGAAAGGGCAGTACAATACTACGAGCAGTACTTC	.	16	.	TRBV4-3	TRBJ2-7
CASSSYRELDEQYF	TGCGCCAGCAGCAGCTACAGGGAGTTGGACGAGCAGTACTTC	.	14	few	TRBV5-1	TRBJ2-7
CASSQRRSSTDTQYF	TGTGCCAGCAGCCAACGTCGGTCTAGCACAGATACGCAGTATTTT	.	15	.	TRBV7-2	TRBJ2-3
CSASGGGAATYEQYF	TGCAGTGCTAGTGGTGGGGGGGCAGCCACCTACGAGCAGTACTTC	.	15	few	TRBV20-1	TRBJ2-7
CASSYRDRDSFYNEQFF	TGTGCCAGCAGCTACAGGGATAGGGACTCCTTCTACAATGAGCAGTTCTTC	.	17	few	TRBV7-2	TRBJ2-1
CASSLGFHPNNSPLHF	TGTGCCAGCAGTTTGGGATTCCACCCCAATAATTCACCCCTCCACTTT	.	16	.	TRBV6-5	TRBJ1-6
CASSLEAGPGTQYF	TGCGCCAGCAGCTTGGAGGCAGGGCCAGGTACGCAGTATTTT	.	14	.	TRBV5-1	TRBJ2-3
CSARDLDRVGGELFF	TGCAGTGCTAGAGATCTTGACAGGGTTGGCGGGGAGCTGTTTTTT	TRBD1	15	.	TRBV20-1	TRBJ2-2
CASRLPFSHEQYF	TGTGCCAGCAGGCTACCCTTCTCCCATGAGCAGTACTTC	.	13	.	TRBV12-3/TRBV12-4	TRBJ2-7
CASSLKYPRSNEQFF	TGTGCCAGCAGTCTCAAGTACCCTCGATCAAATGAGCAGTTCTTC	.	15	.	TRBV27	TRBJ2-1
CSVGTGTGGLETQYF	TGCAGCGTGGGAACCGGGACAGGGGGCCTGGAGACCCAGTACTTC	TRBD1	15	few	TRBV29-1	TRBJ2-5
CASSLGDGYNEQFF	TGCGCCAGCAGCTTGGGGGACGGCTACAATGAGCAGTTCTTC	.	14	.	TRBV5-1	TRBJ2-1
CASSLPTAGFDTQYF	TGTGCCAGCAGCTTGCCCACGGCTGGGTTTGATACGCAGTATTTT	.	15	.	TRBV5-5	TRBJ2-3
CASSLGSWVYNEQFF	TGTGCCAGCAGTTTAGGGAGTTGGGTTTACAATGAGCAGTTCTTC	.	15	.	TRBV12-3/TRBV12-4	TRBJ2-1
CASSQRARTGKFSYEQYF	TGCGCCAGCAGCCAACGGGCGAGGACAGGGAAATTCTCCTACGAGCAGTACTTC	TRBD1	18	.	TRBV4-3	TRBJ2-7
CSVEVLASTDTQYF	TGCAGCGTTGAGGTCTTAGCTAGCACAGATACGCAGTATTTT	.	14	once	TRBV29-1	TRBJ2-3
CASSLNRGANVLTF	TGTGCCAGCAGCTTAAACAGGGGAGCCAACGTCCTGACTTTC	TRBD1	14	few	TRBV7-6	TRBJ2-6
CASSLASGAYTDTQYF	TGTGCCAGCAGCTTAGCTAGCGGGGCCTACACAGATACGCAGTATTTT	TRBD2	16	.	TRBV7-2	TRBJ2-3
CSARDGIGYTF	TGCAGTGCTAGAGATGGTATTGGCTACACCTTC	.	11	.	TRBV20-1	TRBJ1-2
CASSPPHTNIQYF	TGTGCCAGCAGCCCTCCCCACACAAACATTCAGTACTTC	.	13	.	TRBV7-2	TRBJ2-4
CASSLGTNGYTF	TGTGCCAGCAGCTTAGGGACAAATGGCTACACCTTC	.	12	few	TRBV13	TRBJ1-2
CASMYDEQYF	TGTGCCAGCATGTATGACGAGCAGTACTTC	.	10	few	TRBV6-6	TRBJ2-7
CSALDFYGYTF	TGCAGCGCTTTGGACTTCTATGGCTACACCTTC	.	11	.	TRBV29-1	TRBJ1-2
CASSLALGSEQFF	TGCGCCAGCAGCTTGGCCTTGGGGTCTGAGCAGTTCTTC	.	13	few	TRBV5-1	TRBJ2-1
CASSLTSGGALADTQYF	TGTGCCAGCAGTTTAACTAGCGGGGGGGCCCTCGCAGATACGCAGTATTTT	TRBD2	17	few	TRBV28	TRBJ2-3
CASTLTGNEQFF	TGTGCCAGCACCTTAACAGGGAATGAGCAGTTCTTC	.	12	few	TRBV7-9	TRBJ2-1
CASHLFPYNSPLHF	TGTGCCAGCCACCTCTTCCCCTATAATTCACCCCTCCACTTT	.	14	.	TRBV21-1	TRBJ1-6
CSALGQGDNSPLHF	TGCAGTGCATTAGGACAGGGCGATAATTCACCCCTCCACTTT	TRBD1	14	.	TRBV20-1	TRBJ1-6
CASSKGGREQYF	TGTGCCAGCTCAAAAGGGGGACGAGAGCAGTACTTC	.	12	.	TRBV28	TRBJ2-7
CASSYGGGQGVEQYF	TGTGCCAGCAGTTACGGGGGAGGACAGGGTGTCGAGCAGTACTTC	TRBD1	15	.	TRBV6-5	TRBJ2-7
CASSGGSGSYNSPLHF	TGTGCCAGCAGCGGGGGCTCAGGAAGCTACAATTCACCCCTCCACTTT	.	16	.	TRBV7-9	TRBJ1-6
CAIRAADNEQFF	TGTGCCATCCGGGCCGCAGACAATGAGCAGTTCTTC	.	12	few	TRBV10-3	TRBJ2-1
CASSGGQGVSGANVLTF	TGCGCCAGCAGCGGTGGACAGGGGGTTTCTGGGGCCAACGTCCTGACTTTC	TRBD1	17	.	TRBV5-1	TRBJ2-6
CASSAGWGQGMETQYF	TGTGCCAGCAGCGCCGGGTGGGGACAGGGCATGGAGACCCAGTACTTC	TRBD1	16	.	TRBV9	TRBJ2-5
CASSQVLGGRSTDTQYF	TGCGCCAGCAGCCAAGTGCTGGGCGGGAGGAGCACAGATACGCAGTATTTT	TRBD2	17	few	TRBV4-3	TRBJ2-3
CSVEDADTQYF	TGCAGCGTGGAGGATGCAGATACGCAGTATTTT	.	11	.	TRBV29-1	TRBJ2-3
CAISDPGQGRYEQYF	TGTGCCATCAGTGATCCGGGACAGGGAAGATACGAGCAGTACTTC	TRBD1	15	.	TRBV10-3	TRBJ2-7
CASNSQGNPPTEAFF	TGTGCCAGCAATTCACAGGGTAACCCACCCACTGAAGCTTTCTTT	.	15	.	TRBV6-2/TRBV6-3	TRBJ1-1
CASTLRLAGSTDTQYF	TGTGCCAGCACCTTAAGACTAGCGGGGAGCACAGATACGCAGTATTTT	TRBD2	16	few	TRBV6-2/TRBV6-3	TRBJ2-3
CASSSGPAQMDTQYF	TGTGCCAGCAGCTCCGGACCAGCGCAAATGGATACGCAGTATTTT	.	15	.	TRBV14	TRBJ2-3
CASSVLDSSYEQYF	TGTGCCAGCAGTGTTCTGGACAGCTCCTACGAGCAGTACTTC	.	14	.	TRBV6-1	TRBJ2-7
CASSEREKRTDTQYF	TGCGCCAGCAGTGAGCGGGAGAAGAGAACAGATACGCAGTATTTT	.	15	.	TRBV10-2	TRBJ2-3